This note documents a single T cell receptor (beta chain) sequence. The antigen is not known. Blood was collected, roughly 2.5 ml per donor. The sample comes from a study of monozygotic twins with inflammatory bowel disease. General study points: Using the inverse Simpson index, IBD patients had lower TCRbeta diversity than healthy co-twins.

Per germline, CDR1 ENHRY and CDR2 SYGVKD. The CDR3 runs to 14 residues. Following a re-call of the 5' RACE reads, TCRdb has one entry per CDR3 protein and lacks DNA. The sample has 110,000 to 150,000 distinct CDR3 sequences, and its top ten clones hold roughly 1.2%. The source material was blood. The receptor's source is a human donor with ulcerative colitis or Crohn's disease, or a healthy co-twin of an affected twin (not recorded which). The chain combines TRBV10-3 with TRBJ2-5; as DNA is missing, the TRBD2 call by TCRdb cannot be tested. The CDR3 protein is CAIGTSGTGETQYF.